These 27 T cell receptor beta chains were all obtained from the same sample, sequenced in a study of blood T cell repertoires in COVID-19. Only in-frame clones appear in the TCRdb table, and some are missing; sequencing was by immunoSEQ multiplex PCR. This sample has some 150,000 clones, with over 75% found just once. The sequencing sample was made of PBMCs or T cells enriched from blood (not recorded which). These receptors all come from a human donor with acute COVID-19. The donor label of this sample is uncertain.

V gene TRBV5-1 combines with J gene TRBJ1-1, with D uncertain. The CDR3 contains 15 residues. The V and J ends lost 0 bases and 0 bases respectively, with 9 bases between them. The germline V gene encodes CDR1 SGHRS and CDR2 YFSETQ. The CDR3 bases are TGCGCCAGCAGCTTGGCCGGGAGGATGAACACTGAAGCTTTCTTT. Residues: CASSLAGRMNTEAFF. Full variable domain (remainder filled in from reference TRBV5-1 and TRBJ1-1): KAGVTQTPRYLIKTRGQQVTLSCSPISGHRSVSWYQQTPGQGLQFLFEYFSETQRNKGNFPGRFSGRQFSNSRSEMNVSTLELGDSALYLCASSLAGRMNTEAFFGQGTRLTVV.

The rearrangement links TRBV6-1 to TRBJ1-2; the D gene is possibly TRBD1 (5 bases). Per germline, CDR1 MNHNS and CDR2 SASEGT. The CDR3 is made up of 14 amino acids. The germline V and J ends were trimmed by 0 bases and 4 bases, with 9 bases remaining between them. The CDR3 DNA follows: TGTGCCAGCAGTGAAGCGCAGGGAACCTATGGCTACACCTTC. It translates to CASSEAQGTYGYTF.

The V gene is TRBV27, the J gene TRBJ2-4, with 8 bases aligning to TRBD2. The CDR3 runs 16 residues. Germline assignment: CDR1 MNHEY and CDR2 SMNVEV (reference sequence). V lost 5 bases to trimming and J lost 8 bases; unmatched junction nucleotides: 14. The DNA of the CDR3 is TGTGCCAGCAGTCCAGGAGGCGGGACTAGAGGAGACATTCAGTACTTC. Its translation: CASSPGGGTRGDIQYF.

V and J are TRBV2 and TRBJ1-4; a possible D gene is TRBD1 (5 bases). This CDR3 comprises 16 residues. The germline gives CDR1 SNHLY, CDR2 FYNNEI. V was trimmed by 6 bases and J by 0 bases, leaving 14 bases between them. This CDR3 reads CASRGRAIATNEKLFF. In nucleotides, the CDR3 is TGTGCCAGCAGAGGCAGGGCCATAGCAACTAATGAAAAACTGTTTTTT.

CDR3 in DNA: TGTGCCACCAGTGATTTGCAGGGGGAAAGCTCAGATACGCAGTATTTT. This codes for CATSDLQGESSDTQYF. The J gene is TRBJ2-3, the V gene TRBV24-1, with 7 bases that match TRBD1. The J segment lost 4 bases and the V segment lost 0 bases, leaving 6 bases of the junction unmatched. The CDR3 runs 16 residues. Germline lookup yields CDR1 KGHDR and CDR2 SFDVKD.

On this clone itself: Other DNA sequences in the sample encode the same CDR3. The V gene is TRBV30, the J gene TRBJ1-1, with D possibly TRBD1 on 5 matching bases. The V and J ends lost 4 bases and 5 bases respectively, with 11 bases between them. Looked up from germline, CDR1 is GTSNPN and CDR2 is SVGIG (reference sequence). The CDR3 runs 12 residues. CDR3 in DNA: TGTGCCTGGAACCAGGGAGGAACTGAAGCTTTCTTT. It specifies CAWNQGGTEAFF.

J is TRBJ2-7 and V is TRBV7-8; TRBD2 agrees at 13 bases. V dropped 5 bases and J dropped 0; count of bases not matched to a gene: 4. Germline CDR1 and CDR2: SGHVS and FQNEAQ. This CDR3 region has 16 residues. The CDR3: CASSRGTSGVSYEQYF. The CDR3 coding sequence is TGTGCCAGCAGCCGAGGGACTAGCGGGGTCTCCTACGAGCAGTACTTC.

For this clone: One end of the junction varies from germline; a read error may be responsible. The rearrangement uses TRBV5-5 and TRBJ2-3; 14 positions agree with TRBD2. From germline, CDR1 is SGHKS and CDR2 YYEKEE (reference sequence). The CDR3 is 18 residues long. DNA for the CDR3: TGTGCCAGCAGCTACGGGACTAGCGGGGGTACTAGCACATATACGCAGTATTTT. This encodes CASSYGTSGGTSTYTQYF.

The chain recombines TRBV7-9 with TRBJ1-4; TRBD1 might be the D (5 bases). The CDR3 totals 14 residues. V was shortened by 5 bases and J by 5 bases, with 12 bases between the two germline ends. Per the germline V gene, CDR1 is SEHNR and CDR2 is FQNEAQ (reference sequence). The CDR3, as DNA: TGTGCCAGCAGCCTGGACGGGGGAAATGAAAAACTGTTTTTT. It yields the protein CASSLDGGNEKLFF.

This clone has only one observation. The V call is TRBV5-6, the J call TRBJ1-2; TRBD1 aligns across 8 bases. The germline V gene has CDR1 SGHDT and CDR2 YYEEEE. CDR3 size: 16 residues. J gave up 6 bases and V 4 bases, and 14 bases lay outside the gene matches. CDR3 sequence reads: CASSPFSRGPQDGYTF. The CDR3 coding sequence is TGTGCCAGCAGCCCATTCTCCAGGGGGCCGCAGGATGGCTACACCTTC.

This rearrangement joins TRBV4-1 to TRBJ2-1; tentatively, D is TRBD1 (5 bases). This CDR3 region has 12 residues. V was clipped by 4 bases and J by 8 bases, with 9 bases between them. CDR1 and CDR2 from the germline V gene are MGHRA and YSYEKL. Here the CDR3 reads CASSLLGDEQFF. Written as DNA, the CDR3 is TGCGCCAGCAGCCTTCTAGGGGATGAGCAGTTCTTC.

J is TRBJ2-1 and V is TRBV4-3; 8 positions match TRBD1. Germline loops: CDR1 LGHNA, CDR2 YSLEER. V lost 3 bases, J lost 7 bases, and 8 bases stayed unmatched. The CDR3 length is 15 residues. CDR3 nucleotides: TGCGCCAGCAGCCAGACAGGGGAAATAAGGAATGAGCAGTTCTTC. The encoded protein is CASSQTGEIRNEQFF.

The chain has TRBV29-1 and TRBJ1-2; D call uncertain. The germline CDR1 and CDR2 sequences are SQVTM and ANQGSEA. This CDR3 is 15 amino acids long. Trimming removed 3 bases from V and 1 base from J, with 15 bases in between. The CDR3 protein is CSVDTLMGDNYGYTF. CDR3 sequence (DNA): TGCAGCGTTGATACCCTGATGGGAGATAACTATGGCTACACCTTC.

This clone was picked up one time. The chain links TRBV21-1 to TRBJ1-1. TRBV21-1 is termed a pseudogene. The CDR3 runs 18 residues. CDR3 sequence reads: CASSRKSREARWCTEAFF. CDR3 coding DNA: TGTGCCAGCAGCCGAAAAAGCAGGGAGGCCCGATGGTGCACTGAAGCTTTCTTT.

The chain couples TRBV12-3 or TRBV12-4 to TRBJ1-2; D is ambiguous. Trimming left V 7 bases short and J 9 bases short, with 18 bases between. This CDR3 is 13 amino acids long. In DNA form, the CDR3 reads TGTGCCAGCACCCGGCTCGCTTCCAGGAGCTACACCTTC. Protein sequence: CASTRLASRSYTF.

The chain recombines TRBV9 with TRBJ2-3; a weak D match, TRBD1 (5 bases). Germline V gene data show CDR1 as SGDLS and CDR2 as YYNGEE. Trimming removed 3 bases from V and 2 bases from J, with 10 bases in between. The CDR3 sequence is 14 residues long. This chain's CDR3 is CASSDDSSTDTQYF. CDR3 nucleotides: TGTGCCAGCAGCGACGACAGCTCCACAGATACGCAGTATTTT.

The V and J genes are TRBV11-2 and TRBJ1-1, with 7 bases identical to TRBD1. This CDR3 region has 16 residues. V shed 5 bases and J 0 bases; nucleotides not matched to a gene: 9. Germline V gene lookup returns CDR1 SGHAT and CDR2 FQNNGV. CDR3 sequence (DNA): TGTGCCAGCAGCAGAACAGGGGTGGGGATGAACACTGAAGCTTTCTTT. Translation: CASSRTGVGMNTEAFF.

The V gene is TRBV19, the J gene TRBJ2-1, with TRBD2 matching 11 bases. Germline-derived CDR1 and CDR2 are LNHDA and SQIVND (reference sequence). After removal of 5 bases from V and 7 bases from J, the junction contained 16 bases not matched to a gene. The CDR3 is made up of 18 amino acids. CDR3 in DNA: TGTGCCAGTAGTGGGACTAGCGGAGCATCCCTGGGTTTGAATGAGCAGTTCTTC. Its translation is CASSGTSGASLGLNEQFF.

V and J are TRBV24-1 and TRBJ2-2; TRBD1 might be the D (6 bases). The V end was cut by 3 bases, the J end by 3 bases, with 16 bases between. The CDR3 runs 17 residues. CDR1 is KGHDR, CDR2 SFDVKD, per germline. The CDR3 DNA is TGTGCCACCAGTGATCCTACAGGGTATCTTGACACCGGGGAGCTGTTTTTT. It specifies CATSDPTGYLDTGELFF.

V gene TRBV5-4 combines with J gene TRBJ1-4; 7 bases map to TRBD1. V trimming: 5 bases; J trimming: 1 base; junction bases outside the gene matches: 2. CDR1 is SGHNT and CDR2 is YYREEE in the germline V gene (reference sequence). The CDR3 has 14 residues. CDR3 coding DNA: TGTGCCAGCAGGGGGACAGAAACTAATGAAAAACTGTTTTTT. Translation: CASRGTETNEKLFF.

The chain links TRBV9 to TRBJ2-1; the match to TRBD2 covers 13 bases. The CDR3 contains 16 residues. Per the germline V gene, CDR1 is SGDLS and CDR2 is YYNGEE. The V and J ends lost 4 bases and 6 bases, in that order; junction bases with no gene match: 7. The DNA for the CDR3 is TGTGCCAGCAGCCCCATCGGGACTAGCGGGGCCAATGAGCAGTTCTTC. The encoded protein is CASSPIGTSGANEQFF.

The chain uses TRBV4-2 and TRBJ2-5; D perhaps matches TRBD2 (5 bases). This CDR3 is 15 amino acids long. Germline V gives CDR1 LGHNA, CDR2 YNFKEQ. Trimming took off 0 bases at V and 1 base at J, with 9 bases between the two ends. The CDR3 is CASSQEKDFQETQYF. CDR3 in DNA: TGTGCCAGCAGCCAAGAGAAGGACTTCCAAGAGACCCAGTACTTC.

The V call is TRBV4-2, the J call TRBJ1-1, with 9 bases that match TRBD1. Germline-derived CDR1 and CDR2 are LGHNA and YNFKEQ. Trimming at V came to 1 base and at J to 4 bases, leaving 4 bases not matched to a gene. The CDR3 length is 15 residues. DNA for the CDR3: TGTGCCAGCAGCCAAGGAGCGACAGGGGGCACTGAAGCTTTCTTT. Translating it yields CASSQGATGGTEAFF.

The gene calls are TRBV5-1 and TRBJ1-2; tentative D call: TRBD1 (5 bases). Per the germline V gene, CDR1 is SGHRS and CDR2 is YFSETQ. V shed 4 bases and J shed 5 bases, with 15 bases lying between them. This CDR3 has 14 residues. The CDR3 DNA reads TGCGCCAGCAGCCACCTGGGGCAGTCTTATGGCTACACCTTC. It yields the protein CASSHLGQSYGYTF.

This chain joins TRBV25-1 and TRBJ2-2; a weak D match, TRBD2 (5 bases). The length of the CDR3 is 16 residues. Germline lookup yields CDR1 MGHDK and CDR2 SYGVNS. V was shortened by 8 bases and J by 0 bases, with 16 bases between the two germline ends. Written as DNA, the CDR3 is TGTGCCAGCGGGCCCGAGGGCAGCGCGAACACCGGGGAGCTGTTTTTT. This encodes CASGPEGSANTGELFF.

The chain carries TRBV4-2 and TRBJ2-3, with 7 bases matching TRBD2. The CDR3 runs 14 residues. Germline CDR1 and CDR2: LGHNA and YNFKEQ. J was trimmed by 6 bases and V by 3 bases; bases with no gene match: 6. CDR3 sequence: CASSQSGEKDTQYF. The CDR3 nucleotides read TGTGCCAGCAGCCAGAGCGGGGAGAAGGATACGCAGTATTTT.

The chain carries TRBV5-1 and TRBJ1-1, with D perhaps TRBD1 (5 bases). The germline CDR1 and CDR2 sequences are SGHRS and YFSETQ. V was clipped by 4 bases and J by 2 bases, with 12 bases between them. The CDR3 is made up of 14 amino acids. The CDR3 sequence is CASSLTGDNTEAFF. The CDR3 DNA is TGCGCCAGCAGCCTTACAGGAGATAACACTGAAGCTTTCTTT.